The next 29 T cell receptor beta chains were all read from a single sample in a study of Graves' ophthalmopathy and Graves' hyperthyroidism. Using RNA transcripts, the TCR beta CDR3 regions were amplified. RT-PCR was first run with HTBI primers, then multiplex PCR in a second round. TCRdb used MiXCR to reprocess the multiplex PCR reads, holding one entry per CDR3 protein. The data hold about 400,000 distinct CDR3 sequences, with 18% observed a single time. The sample consisted of peripheral blood. The receptors come from a woman aged 18-30 years with Graves' ophthalmopathy.

This clonotype was seen ten or more times. V gene TRBV28 combines with J gene TRBJ1-5; 7 nucleotides align to TRBD1. The CDR3 is made up of 14 amino acids. The V and J ends lost 6 bases and 7 bases, in that order; junction bases with no gene match: 9. Germline V lookup: CDR1 MDHEN, CDR2 SYDVKM. The CDR3 sequence is CASSIGGARQPQHF. The CDR3 DNA follows: TGTGCCAGCAGCATAGGGGGCGCCCGGCAGCCCCAGCATTTT.

This sequence joins TRBV6-2 or TRBV6-3 and TRBJ2-6; 7 positions agree with TRBD2. V gave up 4 bases and J gave up 2 bases; unmatched junction bases: 5. Germline V lookup: CDR1 MNHEY, CDR2 SVGEGT. CDR3 length: 16 amino acids. The DNA of the CDR3 is TGTGCCAGCAGTTCTGCTGGGGGGGCTGGGGCCAACGTCCTGACTTTC. Translating gives CASSSAGGAGANVLTF.

The sample holds many counts of this clonotype. The chain couples TRBV14 to TRBJ2-5; TRBD2 is a possible D gene (5 bases). The V end was cut by 4 bases, the J end by 4 bases, with 13 bases between. Germline loops: CDR1 SGHDN, CDR2 FVKESK. The CDR3 spans 14 residues. The CDR3 sequence: CASSRSRRRETQYF. CDR3 DNA: TGTGCCAGCAGCCGGTCGCGGAGGCGAGAGACCCAGTACTTC.

There are many counts of this clonotype. V is TRBV20-1 and J is TRBJ1-6, with 9 bases aligning to TRBD1. The CDR3 is 15 residues long. The germline CDR1 and CDR2 sequences are DFQATT and SNEGSKA (reference sequence). V was pared by 4 bases and J by 9 bases, with 10 bases of the junction left unmatched. CDR3 in amino acids: CSAMGQGSVRSPLHF. CDR3 sequence (DNA): TGCAGTGCTATGGGACAGGGTTCGGTACGTTCACCCCTCCACTTT.

This clonotype showed up many times. The chain recombines TRBV12-3 or TRBV12-4 with TRBJ1-5; no clear D. V was trimmed by 3 bases and J by 11 bases, leaving 8 bases between them. This CDR3 is 11 amino acids long. The CDR3: CASSFGESQHF. The CDR3 DNA follows: TGTGCCAGCAGTTTCGGGGAATCCCAGCATTTT.

The chain joins TRBV12-3 or TRBV12-4 to TRBJ2-7; D may be TRBD1 (6 bases). Trimming took off 4 bases at V and 3 bases at J, with 13 bases between the two ends. The CDR3 runs to 14 residues. DNA of the CDR3: TGTGCCAGCAGTTACCCGGGACATCTCTACGAGCAGTACTTC. Residues: CASSYPGHLYEQYF.

This clonotype was picked up many times. This chain joins TRBV20-1 and TRBJ1-1; the match to TRBD1 covers 7 bases. The CDR3 has 16 amino acids. J gave up 0 bases and V 5 bases, and 12 bases lay outside the gene matches. From germline, CDR1 is DFQATT and CDR2 SNEGSKA (reference sequence). The CDR3 is CSALNDWTGVNTEAFF. CDR3 coding DNA: TGCAGTGCTCTCAATGATTGGACAGGAGTGAACACTGAAGCTTTCTTT.

This clonotype has at least ten counts. The chain is built from TRBV4-1 and TRBJ2-7; tentatively, D is TRBD2 (5 bases). V was pared by 1 base and J by 2 bases, with 12 bases between. The CDR3 is 15 amino acids. The V gene's germline CDR1 is MGHRA and CDR2 YSYEKL. The CDR3, as DNA: TGCGCCAGCAGCCAAGGGGAGAATCCGACCTACGAGCAGTACTTC. It specifies CASSQGENPTYEQYF.

This clonotype was detected many times. This chain joins TRBV19 and TRBJ2-4, with 10 positions matching TRBD1. The germline CDR1 and CDR2 sequences are LNHDA and SQIVND (reference sequence). The CDR3 is made up of 12 amino acids. Trimming removed 8 bases from V and 12 bases from J; junction bases left unmatched: 7. CDR3 in DNA: TGTGCCAGTTCCCCGGACAGGGGGAATCAGTACTTC. This codes for CASSPDRGNQYF.

This clonotype was seen many times. V and J are TRBV4-3 and TRBJ1-1, with D possibly TRBD1 on 5 matching bases. Germline V gene sequence: CDR1 LGHNA, CDR2 YSLEER. This CDR3 spans 16 amino acids. Trimming left V 0 bases short and J 4 bases short, with 15 bases between. The DNA of the CDR3 is TGCGCCAGCAGCCAAGATATGGGACCCTGGGGCACTGAAGCTTTCTTT. Encoded protein: CASSQDMGPWGTEAFF.

This clonotype showed up many times. The chain recombines TRBV6-9 with TRBJ2-7; TRBD1 is a possible D gene (6 bases). The CDR3 spans 21 residues. Germline V lookup: CDR1 MNHGY, CDR2 SVAAGI. V lost 5 bases and J lost 4, with 36 bases in between. The CDR3 bases are TGTGCCAGCAGTCCCGTACCATTAACCTCAGGGAGAACCAGGGGACCTTACGAGCAGTACTTC. It encodes CASSPVPLTSGRTRGPYEQYF.

This clonotype was recorded at least ten times. The chain combines TRBV28 with TRBJ2-4; D possibly matches TRBD1 or TRBD2 (5 bases each). CDR1 and CDR2 from the germline V gene are MDHEN and SYDVKM. The ends were cut back, 6 bases at V and 2 bases at J, with 14 bases in the middle. The CDR3 runs 15 residues. The CDR3 DNA follows: TGTGCCAGCAGGACGAGTGGGGGAACCAAAAACATTCAGTACTTC. Amino acid sequence: CASRTSGGTKNIQYF.

This clonotype was seen ten or more times. This chain connects TRBV12-3 or TRBV12-4 to TRBJ2-5; 9 nucleotides match TRBD2. There are 15 residues in the CDR3. With V trimmed by 3 bases and J by 1 base, 3 bases remained unmatched. CDR3 residues: CASSFSGGPQETQYF. The CDR3 DNA is TGTGCCAGCAGTTTTAGCGGGGGACCCCAAGAGACCCAGTACTTC.

This clonotype was observed many times. In DNA form, the CDR3 reads TGTGCCAGCAGTGCGCAAAGCACAGATACGCAGTATTTT. It encodes CASSAQSTDTQYF. The gene calls are TRBV6-4 and TRBJ2-3; D is unresolved. The V gene lost 4 bases and the J gene lost 0 bases, with 5 bases spanning the gap. The CDR3 sequence is 13 residues long. The germline V gene has CDR1 MRHNA and CDR2 SNTAGT.

The table lists this clonotype with many counts. The V gene is TRBV18, the J gene TRBJ2-5; D perhaps matches TRBD2 (5 bases). V dropped 1 base and J dropped 1 base, with 10 bases sitting between them. The length of the CDR3 is 15 residues. Germline V CDR1 and CDR2: KGHSH, LQKENI. The CDR3 nucleotides are TGTGCCAGCTCACCACTTGTGAGGGTCCAAGAGACCCAGTACTTC. It yields the protein CASSPLVRVQETQYF.

This CDR3 reads CASSNRDGAEAFF. CDR3 DNA: TGTGCCAGCAGTAACAGGGATGGCGCTGAAGCTTTCTTT. The chain has TRBV27 and TRBJ1-1; maybe TRBD1 (6 bases). Germline assignment: CDR1 MNHEY and CDR2 SMNVEV (reference sequence). The CDR3 is made up of 13 amino acids. V was pared by 5 bases and J by 6 bases, with 13 bases between.

In this sample, this clonotype turned up many times. The chain joins TRBV30 to TRBJ2-5, with D unresolved. V was cut by 8 bases and J by 1 base, with 14 bases left in between. The CDR3 contains 13 residues. Germline loops: CDR1 GTSNPN, CDR2 SVGIG (reference sequence). The CDR3: CAGQLTSQETQYF. The DNA for the CDR3 is TGTGCCGGCCAACTTACGTCCCAAGAGACCCAGTACTTC.

This clonotype has at least ten counts. V and J are TRBV9 and TRBJ2-7, with a tentative D call TRBD1 (6 bases). Deletions cut 0 bases from V and 1 base from J, with 11 bases between. The CDR3 totals 15 residues. Germline loops: CDR1 SGDLS, CDR2 YYNGEE. CDR3 sequence: CASSVAVQGSYEQYF. The CDR3 DNA reads as TGTGCCAGCAGCGTAGCGGTTCAGGGGTCCTACGAGCAGTACTTC. Based on the CDR3 plus reference TRBV9 and TRBJ2-7, the full variable domain is DSGVTQTPKHLITATGQRVTLRCSPRSGDLSVYWYQQSLDQGLQFLIQYYNGEERAKGNILERFSAQQFPDLHSELNLSSLELGDSALYFCASSVAVQGSYEQYFGPGTRLTVT.

This clonotype showed up many times. The genes are TRBV12-3 or TRBV12-4 and TRBJ1-1; TRBD1 is a possible D gene (6 bases). The CDR3 totals 15 residues. Trimming took 0 bases from V and 3 from J, leaving 11 bases between them. CDR3 sequence: CASSLAMGADTEAFF. DNA for the CDR3: TGTGCCAGCAGTTTAGCGATGGGGGCAGACACTGAAGCTTTCTTT.

This clonotype occurred many times. The chain links TRBV6-1 to TRBJ2-7, with TRBD1 matching 7 bases. Per the germline V gene, CDR1 is MNHNS and CDR2 is SASEGT. Trimming cost V 9 bases and J 1 base; bases outside gene matches: 12. The CDR3 totals 15 residues. Written as DNA, the CDR3 is TGTGCCAGGGGGAACCGACAGGGAGATTCCTACGAGCAGTACTTC. It translates to CARGNRQGDSYEQYF.

This clonotype appeared many times. This sequence joins TRBV6-2 or TRBV6-3 and TRBJ2-1, with D unclear. The CDR3 runs to 16 residues. CDR1 is MNHEY and CDR2 is SVGEGT in the germline V gene. V lost 4 bases to trimming and J lost 0 bases, with 13 bases between them. CDR3 bases: TGTGCCAGCAGTTTCTTAACCACCAGCTCCTACAATGAGCAGTTCTTC. Its protein is CASSFLTTSSYNEQFF.

The sample holds many counts of this clonotype. The CDR3 coding sequence is TGTGCCAGCAGTTTATCAGGAGGGGCGGGGGAGACCCAGTACTTC. It encodes CASSLSGGAGETQYF. J is TRBJ2-5 and V is TRBV27; the D gene is possibly TRBD2 (6 bases). In germline, CDR1 is MNHEY, CDR2 SMNVEV (reference sequence). Trimming pared 0 bases from V and 5 bases from J, leaving 13 bases between. The CDR3 has 15 residues.

This clonotype was recorded at least ten times. This chain links TRBV6-5 with TRBJ2-7, with a tentative D call TRBD1 (6 bases). Germline-derived CDR1 and CDR2 are MNHEY and SVGAGI. The V end was cut by 5 bases, the J end by 0 bases, with 17 bases between. The CDR3 is made up of 16 amino acids. CDR3 DNA sequence: TGTGCCAGCAGTCGACTACAGGGTCCTAGCTCCTACGAGCAGTACTTC. It codes for CASSRLQGPSSYEQYF.

This clonotype occurred many times. The V and J genes are TRBV7-9 and TRBJ1-5; D is perhaps TRBD1 (5 bases). The CDR3 is 15 amino acids. V shed 6 bases and J shed 2 bases, with 14 bases lying between them. CDR1 and CDR2 from the germline V gene are SEHNR and FQNEAQ (reference sequence). CDR3 residues: CASRGEGVGNQPQHF. CDR3 sequence (DNA): TGTGCCAGCAGAGGGGAGGGTGTGGGCAATCAGCCCCAGCATTTT.

The table lists this clonotype with many counts. V and J are TRBV30 and TRBJ1-6, with 7 bases identical to TRBD1. The CDR3 contains 14 residues. The V gene's germline CDR1 is GTSNPN and CDR2 SVGIG (reference sequence). Trimming took 0 bases from V and 6 from J; bases not matched to a gene: 2. The CDR3 loop reads CAWSVGQANSPLHF. For the CDR3, the DNA is TGTGCCTGGAGTGTTGGACAGGCTAATTCACCCCTCCACTTT.

CDR3 sequence (DNA): TGTGCCACCAGTGATTTGTCGGGGCAGTGCCGTTCCTACGAGCAGTACTTC. Translating it yields CATSDLSGQCRSYEQYF. The chain carries TRBV24-1 and TRBJ2-7; D tentatively reads TRBD1 or TRBD2 (5 bases each). Germline V gives CDR1 KGHDR, CDR2 SFDVKD. The CDR3 covers 17 residues. Trimming took off 0 bases at V and 1 base at J, with 15 bases between the two ends.

This clonotype came up many times. The J gene is TRBJ2-2, the V gene TRBV27; a weak D match, TRBD1 (6 bases). Germline V gives CDR1 MNHEY, CDR2 SMNVEV (reference sequence). The CDR3 is 15 amino acids. Deletions cut 6 bases from V and 6 bases from J, with 17 bases between. The CDR3 sequence: CASRRTVPVSGELFF. The CDR3 nucleotides read TGTGCCAGCAGGAGGACAGTACCCGTCTCCGGGGAGCTGTTTTTT.

This clonotype was detected many times. The chain joins TRBV5-1 to TRBJ2-7; 8 bases match TRBD1. Trimming took 4 bases from V and 3 from J; bases not matched to a gene: 9. From germline, CDR1 is SGHRS and CDR2 YFSETQ. CDR3 length: 15 amino acids. The CDR3 DNA reads TGCGCCAGCAGCGGAGGGACAGGTCCATTCTACGAGCAGTACTTC. Translating it yields CASSGGTGPFYEQYF.

The rearrangement uses TRBV6-1 and TRBJ1-2; D not resolved. The CDR3 extends over 11 amino acids. The V end was cut by 1 base, the J end by 6 bases, with 3 bases between. The germline CDR1 and CDR2 sequences are MNHNS and SASEGT. CDR3 sequence reads: CASSEEDGYTF. The CDR3 nucleotides are TGTGCCAGCAGTGAAGAGGATGGCTACACCTTC.